These T cell receptor beta chains were read from a single sample in a study of beta chain features in type 1 diabetes. Using immunoSEQ multiplex PCR, the repertoire was profiled, and TCRdb retains in-frame clones only, with some absent. The sample has some 150,000 clones, less than 15% seen once. The sample taken for sequencing was central memory CD4+ T cells from blood. These receptors were obtained from a man aged 18 to 29 with type 1 diabetes. Each CDR3 is given with its conserved first and last residue. The D gene is left open where the match is weak. Not all rows give a size; the values are once, few, many and, for expanded clones, a class.

CASSDPSIGGQETQYF,TGCGCCAGCAGCGACCCGAGTATTGGGGGGCAAGAGACCCAGTACTTC,few,TRBV5-1,.,TRBJ2-5
CASSLNEAVGGYTF,TGCGCCAGCAGCTTGAACGAAGCGGTGGGTGGCTACACCTTC,few,TRBV5-1,.,TRBJ1-2
CASRAAGGMNTEAFF,TGTGCCAGTCGCGCGGCCGGGGGAATGAACACTGAAGCTTTCTTT,few,TRBV19,.,TRBJ1-1
CASSPGSGSEQFF,TGTGCCAGCTCACCAGGCTCCGGATCTGAGCAGTTCTTC,.,TRBV18,.,TRBJ2-1
CATSREGGARTDTQYF,TGTGCCACCAGCAGAGAAGGGGGGGCGAGGACAGATACGCAGTATTTT,.,TRBV15,.,TRBJ2-3
CASSFTGSGANVLTF,TGTGCCAGCAGCTTCACAGGGTCTGGGGCCAACGTCCTGACTTTC,.,TRBV5-6,.,TRBJ2-6
CASSQDRTGHYNEQFF,TGCGCCAGCAGCCAAGATAGGACAGGCCATTACAATGAGCAGTTCTTC,many,TRBV4-1,TRBD1,TRBJ2-1
CSVEEHGSREETQYF,TGCAGCGTTGAAGAACACGGGTCGAGGGAAGAGACCCAGTACTTC,.,TRBV29-1,.,TRBJ2-5
CASSLDGTAGYTF,TGCGCCAGCAGCTTGGATGGGACAGCTGGCTACACCTTC,few,TRBV5-1,TRBD1,TRBJ1-2
CASSFGSTGPTSTDTQYF,TGTGCCAGCAGCTTCGGGTCGACAGGCCCAACTAGCACAGATACGCAGTATTTT,few,TRBV7-8,.,TRBJ2-3
CASSQRTTNEKLFF,TGTGCCAGCAGCCAGAGAACAACTAATGAAAAACTGTTTTTT,few,TRBV7-9,.,TRBJ1-4
CASSFGRQGEAFF,TGTGCCAGCAGTTTTGGGAGACAGGGAGAAGCTTTCTTT,.,TRBV6-1,TRBD1,TRBJ1-1
CASSLWTTGDTQYF,TGTGCCAGCAGTTTATGGACTACGGGTGATACGCAGTATTTT,.,TRBV27,.,TRBJ2-3
CASSEAETGLGTEAFF,TGTGCCAGCAGTGAAGCGGAGACAGGGCTGGGCACTGAAGCTTTCTTT,few,TRBV2,TRBD1,TRBJ1-1
CASSITSGLGETQYF,TGTGCCAGCAGTATCACTAGCGGCCTCGGAGAGACCCAGTACTTC,.,TRBV27,TRBD2,TRBJ2-5
CASRRANYGYTF,TGTGCCAGCCGTAGGGCGAACTATGGCTACACCTTC,.,TRBV27,.,TRBJ1-2
CASSKALGRETQYF,TGTGCCAGCAGCAAAGCCCTTGGGAGGGAGACCCAGTACTTC,.,TRBV21-1,.,TRBJ2-5
CASSQDGQPNQPQHF,TGTGCCAGCAGCCAAGATGGCCAGCCCAATCAGCCCCAGCATTTT,.,TRBV4-2,.,TRBJ1-5
CASSPTGTGFAYEQYF,TGTGCCAGCTCACCAACCGGGACAGGGTTCGCCTACGAGCAGTACTTC,.,TRBV18,TRBD1,TRBJ2-7
CASSPPGKGSSYNEQFF,TGTGCCAGCTCACCACCGGGAAAGGGGAGCTCCTACAATGAGCAGTTCTTC,.,TRBV18,.,TRBJ2-1
CATRRAGGTGELFF,TGTGCCACCAGGAGGGCCGGGGGCACCGGGGAGCTGTTTTTT,.,TRBV15,.,TRBJ2-2
CASSERARDRGQPQHF,TGTGCCAGCAGTGAACGGGCGCGGGATAGGGGTCAGCCCCAGCATTTT,.,TRBV6-1,.,TRBJ1-5